This T cell receptor (beta chain) was captured by sequencing in a study of vaccination and CD4 T cells after COVID-19. Overall study: Timing of post-vaccine sample collection was a median approximately 79 days after dose two, with a range of 14 to 241. The study's findings and limits: Spike mono-reactive clones accounted for 304 of the 307 vaccine-specific clones found in convalescent patients.

Per the germline V gene, CDR1 is SGHAT and CDR2 is FQNNGV. The length of the CDR3 is 13 residues. Trimming shortened V by 1 base and J by 3 bases, and 7 bases separated the two germline ends. TCRdb recomputed calls from the PCR reads with MiXCR, one row per CDR3 protein. The data show over 25,000 distinct CDR3 sequences, around 50% seen once. Time point of the sample: late sampling 161 to 241 days after vaccination in a few convalescent patients. Concerning this clonotype: Its antigen is currently unknown.

The sequence came from a human donor who had recovered from COVID-19. The sample in question was CD4+ T cells from blood, obtained about 7 months after SARS-CoV-2 vaccination. This rearrangement joins TRBV11-2 to TRBJ2-7; D unresolved. CDR3: CASSLGGRYEQYF. The CDR3 DNA reads TGTGCCAGCAGCTTAGGGGGTCGCTACGAGCAGTACTTC.